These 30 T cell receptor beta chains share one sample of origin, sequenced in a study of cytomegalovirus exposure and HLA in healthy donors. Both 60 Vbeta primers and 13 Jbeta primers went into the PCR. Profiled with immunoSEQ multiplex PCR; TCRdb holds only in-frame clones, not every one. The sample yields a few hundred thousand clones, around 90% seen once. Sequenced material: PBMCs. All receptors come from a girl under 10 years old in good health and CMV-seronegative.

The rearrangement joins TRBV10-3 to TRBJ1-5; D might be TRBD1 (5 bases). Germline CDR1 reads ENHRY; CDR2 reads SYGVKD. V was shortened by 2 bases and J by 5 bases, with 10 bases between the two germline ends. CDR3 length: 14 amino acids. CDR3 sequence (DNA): TGTGCCATCAGTGAGGGGCAGGGCGATCAGCCCCAGCATTTT. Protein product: CAISEGQGDQPQHF.

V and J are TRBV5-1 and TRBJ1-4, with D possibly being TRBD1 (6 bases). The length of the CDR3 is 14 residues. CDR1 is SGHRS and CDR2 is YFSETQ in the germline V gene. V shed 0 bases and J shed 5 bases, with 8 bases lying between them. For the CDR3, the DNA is TGCGCCAGCAGCTTGGGGGGGGGCAATGAAAAACTGTTTTTT. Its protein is CASSLGGGNEKLFF.

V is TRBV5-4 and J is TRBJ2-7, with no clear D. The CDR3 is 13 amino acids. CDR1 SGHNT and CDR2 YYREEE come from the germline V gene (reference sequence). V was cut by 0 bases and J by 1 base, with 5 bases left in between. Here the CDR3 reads CASSLALSYEQYF. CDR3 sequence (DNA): TGTGCCAGCAGCTTGGCCTTATCCTACGAGCAGTACTTC.

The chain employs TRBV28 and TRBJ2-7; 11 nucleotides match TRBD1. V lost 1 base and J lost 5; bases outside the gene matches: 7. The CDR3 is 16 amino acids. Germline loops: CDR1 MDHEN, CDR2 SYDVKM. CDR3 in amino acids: CASSLLVGTGGHEQYF. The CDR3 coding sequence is TGTGCCAGCAGTTTATTGGTCGGGACAGGGGGGCACGAGCAGTACTTC. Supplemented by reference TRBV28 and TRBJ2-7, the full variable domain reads DVKVTQSSRYLVKRTGEKVFLECVQDMDHENMFWYRQDPGLGLRLIYFSYDVKMKEKGDIPEGYSVSREKKERFSLILESASTNQTSMYLCASSLLVGTGGHEQYFGPGTRLTVT.

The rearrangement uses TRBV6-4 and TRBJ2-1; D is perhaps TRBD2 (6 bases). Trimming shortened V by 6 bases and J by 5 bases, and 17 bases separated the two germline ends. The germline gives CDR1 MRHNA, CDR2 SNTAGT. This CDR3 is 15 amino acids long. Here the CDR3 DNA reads TGTGCCAGCAGCGGCGACGGGACTTCCCACAATGAGCAGTTCTTC. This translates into CASSGDGTSHNEQFF.

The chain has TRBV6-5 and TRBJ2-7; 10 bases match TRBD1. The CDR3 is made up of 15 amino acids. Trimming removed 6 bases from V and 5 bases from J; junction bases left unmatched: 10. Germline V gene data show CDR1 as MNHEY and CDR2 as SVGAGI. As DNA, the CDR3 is TGTGCCAGCAGAGGGACAGGGGAACGCGGCCACGAGCAGTACTTC. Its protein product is CASRGTGERGHEQYF.

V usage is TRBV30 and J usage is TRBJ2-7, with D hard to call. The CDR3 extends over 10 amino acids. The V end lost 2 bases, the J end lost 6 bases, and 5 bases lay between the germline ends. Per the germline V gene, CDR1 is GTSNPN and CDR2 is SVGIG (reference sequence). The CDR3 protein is CAWSSAEQYF. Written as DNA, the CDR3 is TGTGCCTGGAGTAGCGCCGAGCAGTACTTC. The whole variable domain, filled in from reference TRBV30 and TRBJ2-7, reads SQTIHQWPATLVQPVGSPLSLECTVEGTSNPNLYWYRQAAGRGLQLLFYSVGIGQISSEVPQNLSASRPQDRQFILSSKKLLLSDSGFYLCAWSSAEQYFGPGTRLTVT.

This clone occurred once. CDR3 coding DNA: TGTGCCAGCAGCCAGATCGGACAGTTAAATTCACCCCTCCACTTT. Protein product: CASSQIGQLNSPLHF. The J gene is TRBJ1-6, the V gene TRBV6-1, with a possible D match to TRBD1 (6 bases). The CDR3 length is 15 residues. Germline CDR1 is MNHNS and CDR2 is SASEGT. V was pared by 6 bases and J by 7 bases, with 16 bases between.

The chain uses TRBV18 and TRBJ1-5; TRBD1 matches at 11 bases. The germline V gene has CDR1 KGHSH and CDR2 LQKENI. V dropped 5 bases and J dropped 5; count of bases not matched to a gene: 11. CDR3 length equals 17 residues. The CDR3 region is CASSSEGTGGSDQPQHF. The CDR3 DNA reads TGTGCCAGCTCATCGGAAGGGACAGGGGGTTCAGATCAGCCCCAGCATTTT.

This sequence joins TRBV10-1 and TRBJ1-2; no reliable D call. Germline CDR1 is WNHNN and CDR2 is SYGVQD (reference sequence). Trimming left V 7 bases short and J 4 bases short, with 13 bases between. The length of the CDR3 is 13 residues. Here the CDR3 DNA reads TGCGCCAGCACCCCAGGAGGGTCCTATGGCTACACCTTC. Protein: CASTPGGSYGYTF.

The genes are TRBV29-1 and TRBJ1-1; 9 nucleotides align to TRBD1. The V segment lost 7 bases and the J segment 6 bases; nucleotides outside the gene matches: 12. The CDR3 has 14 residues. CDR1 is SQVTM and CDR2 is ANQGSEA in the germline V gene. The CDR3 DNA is TGCAGCGGGCACAGGGGGCATAACCTCCCTGAAGCTTTCTTT. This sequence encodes CSGHRGHNLPEAFF. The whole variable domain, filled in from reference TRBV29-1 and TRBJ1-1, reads SAVISQKPSRDICQRGTSLTIQCQVDSQVTMMFWYRQQPGQSLTLIATANQGSEATYESGFVIDKFPISRPNLTFSTLTVSNMSPEDSSIYLCSGHRGHNLPEAFFGQGTRLTVV.

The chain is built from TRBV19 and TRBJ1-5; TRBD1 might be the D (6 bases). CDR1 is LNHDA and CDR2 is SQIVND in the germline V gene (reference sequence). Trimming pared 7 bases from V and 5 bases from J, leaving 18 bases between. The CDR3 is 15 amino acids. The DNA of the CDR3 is TGTGCCAGTAATAATCGGTTGGGGGCCCATCAGCCCCAGCATTTT. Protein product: CASNNRLGAHQPQHF. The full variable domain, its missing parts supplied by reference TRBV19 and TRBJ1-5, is DGGITQSPKYLFRKEGQNVTLSCEQNLNHDAMYWYRQDPGQGLRLIYYSQIVNDFQKGDIAEGYSVSREKKESFPLTVTSAQKNPTAFYLCASNNRLGAHQPQHFGDGTRLSIL.

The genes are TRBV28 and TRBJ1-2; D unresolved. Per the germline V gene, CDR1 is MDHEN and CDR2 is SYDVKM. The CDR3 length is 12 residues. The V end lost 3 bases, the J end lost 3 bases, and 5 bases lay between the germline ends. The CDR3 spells CASSFLHYGYTF. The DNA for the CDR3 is TGTGCCAGCAGTTTTCTTCACTATGGCTACACCTTC.

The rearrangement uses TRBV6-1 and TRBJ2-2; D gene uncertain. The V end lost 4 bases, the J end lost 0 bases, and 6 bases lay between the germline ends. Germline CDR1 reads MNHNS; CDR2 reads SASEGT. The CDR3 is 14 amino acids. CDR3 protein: CASSVTTNTGELFF. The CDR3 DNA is TGTGCCAGCAGTGTGACAACGAACACCGGGGAGCTGTTTTTT.

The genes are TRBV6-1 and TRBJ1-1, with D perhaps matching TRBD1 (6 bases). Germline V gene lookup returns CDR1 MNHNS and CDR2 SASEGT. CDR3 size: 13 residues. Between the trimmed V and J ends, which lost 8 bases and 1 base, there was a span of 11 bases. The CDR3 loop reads CASFTGRNTEAFF. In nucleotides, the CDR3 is TGTGCCAGCTTTACAGGGAGGAACACTGAAGCTTTCTTT.

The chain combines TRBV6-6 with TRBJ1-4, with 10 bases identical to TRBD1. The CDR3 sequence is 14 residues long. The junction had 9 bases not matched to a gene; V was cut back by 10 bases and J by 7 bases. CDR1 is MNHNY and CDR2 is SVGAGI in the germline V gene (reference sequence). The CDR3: CATKKTGGGEKLFF. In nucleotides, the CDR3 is TGTGCCACCAAAAAGACAGGGGGCGGTGAAAAACTGTTTTTT.

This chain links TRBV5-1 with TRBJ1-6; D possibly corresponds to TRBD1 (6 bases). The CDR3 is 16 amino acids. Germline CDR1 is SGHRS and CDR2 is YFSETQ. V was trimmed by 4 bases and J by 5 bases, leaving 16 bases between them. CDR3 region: CASSALQGRDNSPLHF. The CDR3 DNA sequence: TGCGCCAGCAGCGCGCTACAGGGACGGGATAATTCACCCCTCCACTTT.

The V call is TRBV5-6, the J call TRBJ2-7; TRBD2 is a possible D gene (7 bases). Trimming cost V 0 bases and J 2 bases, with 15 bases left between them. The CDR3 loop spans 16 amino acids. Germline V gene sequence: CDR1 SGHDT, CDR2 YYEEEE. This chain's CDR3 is CASSLETAGATYEQYF. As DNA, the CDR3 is TGTGCCAGCAGCTTGGAGACGGCGGGGGCGACCTACGAGCAGTACTTC.

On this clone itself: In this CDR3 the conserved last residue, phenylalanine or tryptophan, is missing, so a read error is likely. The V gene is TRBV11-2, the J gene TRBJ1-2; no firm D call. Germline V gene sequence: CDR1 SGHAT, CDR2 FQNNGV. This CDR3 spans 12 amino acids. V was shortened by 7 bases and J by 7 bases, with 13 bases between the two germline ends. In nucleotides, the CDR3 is TGTGCCAGCACCACAACCTCAGGTGGCTACACCGTC. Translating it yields CASTTTSGGYTV.

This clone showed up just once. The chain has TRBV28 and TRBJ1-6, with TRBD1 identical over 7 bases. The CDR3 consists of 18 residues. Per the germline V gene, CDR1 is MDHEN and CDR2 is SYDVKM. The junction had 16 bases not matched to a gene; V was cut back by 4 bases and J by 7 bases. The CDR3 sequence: CASSYHPRLGTANSPLHF. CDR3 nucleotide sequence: TGTGCCAGCAGTTACCACCCTCGTCTAGGGACAGCAAATTCACCCCTCCACTTT.

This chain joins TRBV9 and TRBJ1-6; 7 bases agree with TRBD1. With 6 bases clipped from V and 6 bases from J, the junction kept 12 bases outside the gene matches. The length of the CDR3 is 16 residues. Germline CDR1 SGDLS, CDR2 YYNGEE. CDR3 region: CASTPTGVAFNSPLHF. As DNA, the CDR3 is TGTGCCAGCACCCCAACAGGGGTCGCGTTTAATTCACCCCTCCACTTT.

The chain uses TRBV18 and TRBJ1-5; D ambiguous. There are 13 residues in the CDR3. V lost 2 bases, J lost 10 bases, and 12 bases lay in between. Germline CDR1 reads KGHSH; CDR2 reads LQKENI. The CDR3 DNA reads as TGTGCCAGCTCACCAGGAAGACGAGGACCCCAGCATTTT. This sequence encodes CASSPGRRGPQHF. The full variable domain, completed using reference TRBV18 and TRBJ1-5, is NAGVMQNPRHLVRRRGQEARLRCSPMKGHSHVYWYRQLPEEGLKFMVYLQKENIIDESGMPKERFSAEFPKEGPSILRIQQVVRGDSAAYFCASSPGRRGPQHFGDGTRLSIL.

CDR3 sequence reads: CASSPPPLAGSSYEQYF. The DNA for the CDR3 is TGTGCCAGCAGCCCACCGCCCCTAGCGGGAAGCTCCTACGAGCAGTACTTC. The rearrangement joins TRBV5-6 to TRBJ2-7; 9 nucleotides match TRBD2. The germline V gene has CDR1 SGHDT and CDR2 YYEEEE. This CDR3 has 17 residues. The junction had 11 bases not matched to a gene; V was cut back by 4 bases and J by 0 bases.

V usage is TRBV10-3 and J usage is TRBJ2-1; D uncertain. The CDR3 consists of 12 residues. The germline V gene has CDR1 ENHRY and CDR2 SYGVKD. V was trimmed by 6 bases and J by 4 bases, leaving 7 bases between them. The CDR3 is CAIRTKYNEQFF. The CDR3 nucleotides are TGTGCCATCAGGACAAAATACAATGAGCAGTTCTTC.

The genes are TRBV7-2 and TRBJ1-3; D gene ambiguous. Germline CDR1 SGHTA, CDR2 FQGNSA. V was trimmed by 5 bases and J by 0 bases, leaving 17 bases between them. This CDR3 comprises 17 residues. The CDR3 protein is CASSLGGVLSSGNTIYF. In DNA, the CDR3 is TGTGCCAGCAGCCTAGGAGGCGTCCTCTCCTCTGGAAACACCATATATTTT. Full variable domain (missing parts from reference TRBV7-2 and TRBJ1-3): GAGVSQSPSNKVTEKGKDVELRCDPISGHTALYWYRQSLGQGLEFLIYFQGNSAPDKSGLPSDRFSAERTGGSVSTLTIQRTQQEDSAVYLCASSLGGVLSSGNTIYFGEGSWLTVV.

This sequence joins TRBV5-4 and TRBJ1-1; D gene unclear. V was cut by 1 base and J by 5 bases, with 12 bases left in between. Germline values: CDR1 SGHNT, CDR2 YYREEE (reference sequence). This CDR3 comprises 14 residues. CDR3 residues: CASSLNLPGTEAFF. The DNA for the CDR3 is TGTGCCAGCAGCTTGAACCTGCCGGGTACTGAAGCTTTCTTT.

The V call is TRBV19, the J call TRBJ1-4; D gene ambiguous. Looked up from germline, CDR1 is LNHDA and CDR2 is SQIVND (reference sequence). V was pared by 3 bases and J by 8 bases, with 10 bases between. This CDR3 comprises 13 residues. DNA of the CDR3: TGTGCCAGTAGTATTATAACGAGGGAAAAACTGTTTTTT. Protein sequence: CASSIITREKLFF.

The CDR3 DNA sequence: TGTGCCAGCAGCCCCTGGCGGGATGAAGAGACCCAGTACTTC. It codes for CASSPWRDEETQYF. The chain recombines TRBV7-2 with TRBJ2-5, with D possibly matching TRBD2 (6 bases). Trimming removed 5 bases at V and 3 bases at J, with 13 bases between. The germline V gene encodes CDR1 SGHTA and CDR2 FQGNSA. The CDR3 sequence is 14 residues long.

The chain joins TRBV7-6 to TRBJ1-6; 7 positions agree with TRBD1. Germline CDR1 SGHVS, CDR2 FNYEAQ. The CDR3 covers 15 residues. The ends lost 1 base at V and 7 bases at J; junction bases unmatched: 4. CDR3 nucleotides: TGTGCCAGCAGCTTAGGGACAGGCCAAAATTCACCCCTCCACTTT. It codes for CASSLGTGQNSPLHF.

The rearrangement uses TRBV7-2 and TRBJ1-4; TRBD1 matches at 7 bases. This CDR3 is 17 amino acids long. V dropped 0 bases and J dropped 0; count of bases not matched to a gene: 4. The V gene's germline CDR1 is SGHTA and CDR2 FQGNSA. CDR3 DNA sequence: TGTGCCAGCAGCTTAGCGGTCAGGGGGACAACTAATGAAAAACTGTTTTTT. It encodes CASSLAVRGTTNEKLFF.